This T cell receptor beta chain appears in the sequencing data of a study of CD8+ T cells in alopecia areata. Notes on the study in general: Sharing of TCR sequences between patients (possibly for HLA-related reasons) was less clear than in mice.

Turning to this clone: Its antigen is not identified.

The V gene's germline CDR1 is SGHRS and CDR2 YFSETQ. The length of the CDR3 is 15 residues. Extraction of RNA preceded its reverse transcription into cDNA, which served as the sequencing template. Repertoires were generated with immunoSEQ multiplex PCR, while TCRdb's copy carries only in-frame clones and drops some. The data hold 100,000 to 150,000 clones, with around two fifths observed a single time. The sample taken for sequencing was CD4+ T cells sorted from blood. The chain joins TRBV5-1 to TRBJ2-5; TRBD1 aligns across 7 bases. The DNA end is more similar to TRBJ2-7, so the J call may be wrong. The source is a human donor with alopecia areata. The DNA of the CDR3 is TGCGCCAGCAGCGTACAAAGCAGGGGGAGCGACGAGCAGTACTTC. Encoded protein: CASSVQSRGSDEQYF.